This T cell receptor (beta chain) came from a study of post-analysis software for immune sequencing data. The overall study: The patients showed relapsing-remitting, secondary progressive and progressive-relapsing multiple sclerosis courses. Broader study findings: Significantly lower normalized Chao1 diversity was found in patients with multiple sclerosis relative to controls. Elevated frequency relative to controls characterized four or five TRBV segments in patients, TRBV5-6, TRBV5-1 and TRBV20-1 among them.

A remark on this clonotype: Its antigen is undetermined.

Trimming removed 5 bases from V and 2 bases from J; junction bases left unmatched: 7. The CDR3 is made up of 15 amino acids. The germline V gene has CDR1 SEHNR and CDR2 FQNEAQ (reference sequence). The authors incorporated unique molecular identifiers into the TCR beta cDNA libraries. The T cell input of roughly 0.95 to 11 million gave about 470,000 cDNA molecules. TCRdb processed the PCR reads anew with MiXCR; each CDR3 protein has one entry. The repertoire includes 750,000 to 950,000 distinct CDR3 sequences, about half of them detected once, and 4.9% sits in the top ten. The sequenced material came from blood. This clonotype was sampled from a girl aged 5 to 17 with multiple sclerosis. This chain joins TRBV7-9 and TRBJ2-7; 9 nucleotides align to TRBD1. In DNA, the CDR3 is TGTGCCAGCAGCCCCGGGACAGGGCTTCCCTACGAGCAGTACTTC. It codes for CASSPGTGLPYEQYF.